This T cell receptor beta chain was identified during a study of OX40 agonist ivuxolimab in advanced cancers. V gave up 6 bases and J gave up 4 bases, with 10 bases separating them. CDR3 length: 14 amino acids. CDR1 and CDR2 (germline): SNHLY, FYNNEI. Some clones are missing from TCRdb's copy, which holds only in-frame ones; the method was immunoSEQ multiplex PCR. The sample yields approximately 40,000 clones, about 85% seen once. This TCR derives from an adult with an advanced solid tumor such as melanoma, head and neck, liver or kidney cancer. The sample here was CD4+ or CD8+ T cells sorted from blood, taken in a trial of the OX40 agonist ivuxolimab. The chain has TRBV2 and TRBJ2-6; D remains ambiguous. CDR3 sequence reads: CASSESAGANVLTF. Written as DNA, the CDR3 is TGTGCCAGCAGCGAGTCTGCCGGGGCCAACGTCCTGACTTTC. Based on the CDR3 plus reference TRBV2 and TRBJ2-6, the full variable domain is EPEVTQTPSHQVTQMGQEVILRCVPISNHLYFYWYRQILGQKVEFLVSFYNNEISEKSEIFDDQFSVERPDGSNFTLKIRSTKLEDSAMYFCASSESAGANVLTFGAGSRLTVL.